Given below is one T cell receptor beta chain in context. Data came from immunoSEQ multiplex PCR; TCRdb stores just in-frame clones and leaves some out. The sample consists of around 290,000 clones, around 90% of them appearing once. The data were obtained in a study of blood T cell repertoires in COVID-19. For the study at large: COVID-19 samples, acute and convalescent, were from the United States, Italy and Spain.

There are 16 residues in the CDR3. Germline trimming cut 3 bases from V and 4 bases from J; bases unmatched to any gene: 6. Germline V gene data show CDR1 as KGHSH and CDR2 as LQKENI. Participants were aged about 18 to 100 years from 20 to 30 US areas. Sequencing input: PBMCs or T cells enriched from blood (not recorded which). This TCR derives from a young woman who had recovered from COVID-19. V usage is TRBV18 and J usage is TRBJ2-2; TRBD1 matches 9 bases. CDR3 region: CASSPPGQGSTGELFF. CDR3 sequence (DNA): TGTGCCAGCTCACCGCCGGGACAGGGCTCCACCGGGGAGCTGTTTTTT.